This is a list of T cell receptor beta chains from one sample in a study of blood T cell repertoires in COVID-19. The data were produced by immunoSEQ multiplex PCR, yet TCRdb's version contains in-frame clones alone and is incomplete. The data contain approximately 28,000 clones, about nine tenths of them singletons. Input material: peripheral blood. The receptors derive from a man in his fifties or sixties with active COVID-19. CDR3s include the opening cysteine and the closing phenylalanine or tryptophan. Fields, in order: V gene, J gene, CDR3 protein.

V: TRBV29-1
J: TRBJ1-2
CDR3: CSTEGGYPNYGYTF

V: TRBV2
J: TRBJ1-1
CDR3: CATTDRENTEAFF

V: TRBV4-1
J: TRBJ2-3
CDR3: CASSFPTGIDTQYF

V: TRBV12-2
J: TRBJ1-3
CDR3: CASRYGRGLGNTIYF

V: TRBV6-5
J: TRBJ1-6
CDR3: CASSSTGGLYNSPLHF

V: TRBV7-9
J: TRBJ2-1
CDR3: CAEVKGQNNEQFF

V: TRBV11-1
J: TRBJ2-6
CDR3: CASSSFGYAGANVLTF

V: TRBV18
J: TRBJ2-7
CDR3: CASSPPAGGYEQYF

V: TRBV11-2
J: TRBJ2-7
CDR3: CASSFGSGPVRTYEQYF

V: TRBV10-3
J: TRBJ1-1
CDR3: CAIRNGQGNTEAFF

V: TRBV7-2
J: TRBJ1-4
CDR3: CASSLGHRNEKLFF

V: TRBV5-1
J: TRBJ2-7
CDR3: CASSLSGGVYEQYF

V: TRBV5-4
J: TRBJ2-7
CDR3: CASSREPDLSDEQYF

V: TRBV19
J: TRBJ2-7
CDR3: CASSIGGSEQYF

V: TRBV5-5
J: TRBJ1-2
CDR3: CASSTGNVLRYGYTF

V: TRBV9
J: TRBJ2-2
CDR3: CASSPPRGGVRELFF

V: TRBV18
J: TRBJ2-3
CDR3: CASSPRGGLADTQYF

V: TRBV5-4
J: TRBJ2-7
CDR3: CASSLFGSSYEQYF

V: TRBV28
J: TRBJ1-5
CDR3: CASSLSQGSNQPQHF

V: TRBV28
J: TRBJ1-3
CDR3: CASRGAPGNTIYF